The sequence of this T cell receptor beta chain was determined in a study of T-cell reconstitution after alpha-beta-depleted transplantation in children. Unique molecular identifiers were used to barcode this TCRbeta library. MiXCR was run by TCRdb on the PCR reads, yielding one entry per CDR3 protein. The table has around 78,000 distinct CDR3 sequences, around 6.6% seen once; the top ten hold around 2.4%. The CDR3 is made up of 14 amino acids. Deletions cut 2 bases from V and 5 bases from J, with 9 bases between. The germline gives CDR1 MNHEY, CDR2 SMNVEV (reference sequence). This clonotype was recorded at least ten times.

This clonotype originated in a human donor who donated a stem cell graft to a child with acute lymphoblastic leukemia. V usage is TRBV27 and J usage is TRBJ1-4; D is undetermined. Sequenced material: PBMCs from the stem cell graft donor, taken from the stem cell graft. The CDR3 protein is CASSLLTANEKLFF. The CDR3 DNA sequence: TGTGCCAGCAGTTTACTGACTGCCAATGAAAAACTGTTTTTT.